The 17 T cell receptor beta chains reported below all come from one sample, sequenced in a study of blood T cell repertoires in COVID-19. Produced via immunoSEQ multiplex PCR; TCRdb's table is partial and in-frame only. The table has around 280,000 clones, about 85% seen once. The sequencing sample was made of peripheral blood. These receptors were taken from a woman aged 45-65 years who had recovered from COVID-19.

V gene TRBV7-9 combines with J gene TRBJ2-1; 13 nucleotides line up with TRBD2. Germline V gene lookup returns CDR1 SEHNR and CDR2 FQNEAQ (reference sequence). Trimming took 4 bases from V and 5 from J; bases not matched to a gene: 5. This CDR3 has 16 amino acids. The CDR3 reads CASSSRTSGRNNEQFF. The CDR3 region has the DNA TGTGCCAGCAGCTCACGGACTAGCGGGAGAAACAATGAGCAGTTCTTC. The full variable domain, completed using reference TRBV7-9 and TRBJ2-1, is DTGVSQNPRHKITKRGQNVTFRCDPISEHNRLYWYRQTLGQGPEFLTYFQNEAQLEKSRLLSDRFSAERPKGSFSTLEIQRTEQGDSAMYLCASSSRTSGRNNEQFFGPGTRLTVL.

This clone was picked up one time. The V gene is TRBV9, the J gene TRBJ1-1; no clear D. V dropped 2 bases and J dropped 4 bases, with 9 bases sitting between them. Germline assignment: CDR1 SGDLS and CDR2 YYNGEE. There are 13 residues in the CDR3. In DNA, the CDR3 is TGTGCCAGCAGCGTGACACCTGGCACTGAAGCTTTCTTT. This gives the protein CASSVTPGTEAFF.

This rearrangement joins TRBV5-4 to TRBJ1-4; 11 nucleotides line up with TRBD1. Germline V gene data show CDR1 as SGHNT and CDR2 as YYREEE (reference sequence). J gave up 7 bases and V 4 bases, and 9 bases lay outside the gene matches. The CDR3 is made up of 16 amino acids. The CDR3 DNA follows: TGTGCCAGCAGCACCGGGACAGGGGGGTCGGGTGAAAAACTGTTTTTT. It yields the protein CASSTGTGGSGEKLFF.

The chain joins TRBV28 to TRBJ2-7; tentatively, D is TRBD2 (7 bases). With 6 bases removed from V and 6 bases from J, the gap between germline ends came to 18 bases. From germline, CDR1 is MDHEN and CDR2 SYDVKM. This CDR3 comprises 14 residues. The CDR3 spells CASRRSRAGAEQYF. The CDR3 DNA reads as TGTGCCAGCAGACGAAGCCGGGCGGGGGCCGAGCAGTACTTC.

This clone appeared a single time. The chain is built from TRBV6-2 or TRBV6-3 and TRBJ2-7, with 7 nucleotides matching TRBD2. The CDR3 loop spans 15 amino acids. Germline V gene lookup returns CDR1 MNHEY and CDR2 SVGEGT. V gave up 5 bases and J gave up 0 bases; unmatched junction bases: 7. DNA of the CDR3: TGTGCCAGCAGTACTCAGCGGGGACTCTCCTACGAGCAGTACTTC. It yields the protein CASSTQRGLSYEQYF.

J is TRBJ1-2 and V is TRBV15, with D tentatively TRBD1 (6 bases). The V gene lost 2 bases and the J gene lost 5 bases, with 24 bases spanning the gap. Germline lookup yields CDR1 LNHNV and CDR2 YYDKDF (reference sequence). The CDR3 is 18 residues long. DNA for the CDR3: TGTGCCACCAGCAGAACTTTGGATCGGGTGGGGGGGCCTTATGGCTACACCTTC. Its protein is CATSRTLDRVGGPYGYTF.

The chain couples TRBV5-6 to TRBJ2-7; D may be TRBD1 (6 bases). Germline V gene data show CDR1 as SGHDT and CDR2 as YYEEEE. The CDR3 loop spans 15 amino acids. V was trimmed by 5 bases and J by 6 bases, leaving 21 bases between them. This CDR3 reads CASRTSGTYPTEQYF. Here the CDR3 DNA reads TGTGCCAGCAGGACCTCCGGGACATACCCCACCGAGCAGTACTTC.

The V gene is TRBV7-9, the J gene TRBJ2-3; no definite D call. Germline CDR1 SEHNR, CDR2 FQNEAQ (reference sequence). The ends were cut back, 7 bases at V and 5 bases at J, with 13 bases in the middle. This CDR3 contains 13 residues. The DNA for the CDR3 is TGTGCCAGCATGCCCCAAAGAGGAGATACGCAGTATTTT. It encodes CASMPQRGDTQYF.

The chain employs TRBV28 and TRBJ2-1, with D possibly TRBD1 on 6 matching bases. Trimming took off 6 bases at V and 4 bases at J, with 16 bases between the two ends. Germline lookup yields CDR1 MDHEN and CDR2 SYDVKM. CDR3 length: 15 amino acids. The CDR3 here is CASSLEGVLYNEQFF. DNA for the CDR3: TGTGCCAGCAGCCTTGAGGGGGTCTTGTACAATGAGCAGTTCTTC.

CDR3 DNA: TGTGCCACCTCCCGGCGGATGAACACTGAAGCTTTCTTT. It yields the protein CATSRRMNTEAFF. The rearrangement uses TRBV27 and TRBJ1-1; no clear D. Germline V lookup: CDR1 MNHEY, CDR2 SMNVEV (reference sequence). Trimming shortened V by 10 bases and J by 0 bases, and 12 bases separated the two germline ends. The CDR3 sequence is 13 residues long.

V usage is TRBV7-9 and J usage is TRBJ2-7; 7 bases map to TRBD1. Germline V gene data show CDR1 as SEHNR and CDR2 as FQNEAQ (reference sequence). V lost 1 base to trimming and J lost 0 bases; unmatched junction nucleotides: 9. The CDR3 runs 17 residues. DNA of the CDR3: TGTGCCAGCAGCTTAGTTTTCGGGACAGCGATCTCCTACGAGCAGTACTTC. Translation: CASSLVFGTAISYEQYF.

The chain carries TRBV5-1 and TRBJ1-1; no clear D. Germline V lookup: CDR1 SGHRS, CDR2 YFSETQ. V was clipped by 4 bases and J by 1 base, with 11 bases between them. The CDR3 loop spans 14 amino acids. Here the CDR3 reads CASSPLPGNTEAFF. The CDR3 bases are TGCGCCAGCAGCCCCCTCCCGGGGAACACTGAAGCTTTCTTT.

This clone has only one observation. The V gene is TRBV7-9, the J gene TRBJ1-5; 7 nucleotides line up with TRBD1. This CDR3 has 16 amino acids. Trimming removed 4 bases from V and 3 bases from J; junction bases left unmatched: 9. CDR1 SEHNR and CDR2 FQNEAQ come from the germline V gene (reference sequence). This CDR3 is CASSSTDRVFNQPQHF. DNA of the CDR3: TGTGCCAGCAGCTCGACAGACAGGGTTTTCAATCAGCCCCAGCATTTT.

Only a few counts were recorded for this clone. The rearrangement links TRBV6-5 to TRBJ2-2; 9 positions agree with TRBD2. J was trimmed by 1 base and V by 6 bases; bases with no gene match: 0. Per the germline V gene, CDR1 is MNHEY and CDR2 is SVGAGI. This CDR3 contains 14 residues. The CDR3 is CASRTSGNTGELFF. The CDR3 DNA is TGTGCCAGCAGGACTAGCGGGAACACCGGGGAGCTGTTTTTT.

This clone was recorded only once. The gene calls are TRBV18 and TRBJ2-5, with D perhaps TRBD1 (5 bases). CDR3 size: 14 residues. Looked up from germline, CDR1 is KGHSH and CDR2 is LQKENI. With 4 bases removed from V and 1 base from J, the gap between germline ends came to 10 bases. The CDR3 is CASSLRQSQETQYF. The CDR3 nucleotides are TGTGCCAGCTCACTCAGACAGAGCCAAGAGACCCAGTACTTC.

This clone was recorded once. The V call is TRBV5-5, the J call TRBJ1-1, with D perhaps matching TRBD1 (5 bases). The V gene's germline CDR1 is SGHKS and CDR2 YYEKEE (reference sequence). V was shortened by 0 bases and J by 1 base, with 10 bases between the two germline ends. CDR3 length: 15 amino acids. CDR3: CASSLAHRQNTEAFF. The CDR3 DNA sequence: TGTGCCAGCAGCTTGGCCCACAGGCAGAACACTGAAGCTTTCTTT.

V gene TRBV27 combines with J gene TRBJ2-2, with D uncertain. The CDR3 runs to 11 residues. The germline V gene encodes CDR1 MNHEY and CDR2 SMNVEV (reference sequence). The ends were cut back, 3 bases at V and 7 bases at J, with 3 bases in the middle. This CDR3 is CASSLYGELFF. CDR3 DNA: TGTGCCAGCAGTTTGTACGGGGAGCTGTTTTTT.